Below are 29 T cell receptor beta chains sequenced from a single sample in a study of blood T cell repertoires in COVID-19. Sequencing was performed with immunoSEQ multiplex PCR; in TCRdb, only in-frame clones are kept and a portion is missing. The table has 190,000 or so clones, approximately 90% seen once. Sample: peripheral blood. The receptor set was obtained from a woman between 18 and 30 years old who had recovered from COVID-19.

This chain links TRBV7-9 with TRBJ1-4; D gene uncertain. This CDR3 contains 17 residues. The germline V and J ends were trimmed by 2 bases and 0 bases, with 13 bases remaining between them. Germline values: CDR1 SEHNR, CDR2 FQNEAQ (reference sequence). The CDR3 coding sequence is TGTGCCAGCAGCTTATATGAGGGATCGGCAACTAATGAAAAACTGTTTTTT. Protein: CASSLYEGSATNEKLFF.

The V and J genes are TRBV6-5 and TRBJ2-7, with D possibly TRBD2 on 5 matching bases. V lost 7 bases, J lost 1 base, and 8 bases lay in between. Germline CDR1 is MNHEY and CDR2 is SVGAGI. The CDR3 contains 12 residues. This chain's CDR3 is CASKGASYEQYV. The CDR3 region has the DNA TGTGCCAGCAAGGGAGCATCCTACGAGCAGTACGTC.

This chain connects TRBV4-2 to TRBJ1-2; 8 nucleotides line up with TRBD1. Trimming took 6 bases from V and 4 from J; bases not matched to a gene: 7. CDR1 is LGHNA, CDR2 YNFKEQ, per germline. The CDR3 consists of 14 residues. CDR3 region: CASRGQGSVYGYTF. The CDR3 region has the DNA TGTGCCAGCAGAGGACAGGGAAGCGTCTATGGCTACACCTTC.

This clone was recorded a few times. This chain joins TRBV7-2 and TRBJ2-1; 8 bases are shared with TRBD2. CDR1 and CDR2 from the germline V gene are SGHTA and FQGNSA. The V segment lost 0 bases and the J segment 6 bases; nucleotides outside the gene matches: 4. The CDR3 length is 15 residues. The CDR3: CASSLAATSVNEQFF. The DNA for the CDR3 is TGTGCCAGCAGCTTAGCCGCGACTAGCGTCAATGAGCAGTTCTTC.

V usage is TRBV3-1 (or the pseudogene TRBV3-2) and J usage is TRBJ2-4; 9 positions agree with TRBD1. V lost 4 bases, J lost 0 bases, and 4 bases stayed unmatched. CDR1 is LGHDT, CDR2 YNNKEL, per germline (reference sequence). The CDR3 is 16 residues long. The CDR3 DNA is TGTGCCAGCAGCCTCACAGGGGGCTTAGCCAAAAACATTCAGTACTTC. Encoded protein: CASSLTGGLAKNIQYF.

The chain has TRBV18 and TRBJ1-3; no firm D call. From germline, CDR1 is KGHSH and CDR2 LQKENI. Between the trimmed V and J ends, which lost 5 bases and 0 bases, there was a span of 14 bases. This CDR3 spans 16 amino acids. Here the CDR3 DNA reads TGTGCCAGCTCATTATCTCGGGTAGACTCTGGAAACACCATATATTTT. Residues: CASSLSRVDSGNTIYF.

CDR3 in amino acids: CAIRGTGEYNGYTF. For the CDR3, the DNA is TGTGCCATCAGGGGGACAGGGGAATACAATGGCTACACCTTC. V is TRBV10-3 and J is TRBJ1-2, with 10 bases lining up with TRBD1. Germline V gives CDR1 ENHRY, CDR2 SYGVKD. CDR3 size: 14 residues. V shed 6 bases and J 6 bases; nucleotides not matched to a gene: 7.

V gene TRBV24-1 combines with J gene TRBJ2-7; 7 bases align to TRBD1. V shed 3 bases and J 1 base; nucleotides not matched to a gene: 2. This CDR3 has 14 residues. Germline loops: CDR1 KGHDR, CDR2 SFDVKD. This CDR3 reads CATSDTGQSYEQYV. The CDR3 DNA follows: TGTGCCACCAGTGATACGGGACAGTCCTACGAGCAGTACGTC.

The chain uses TRBV4-3 and TRBJ1-2, with 7 bases matching TRBD1. Germline assignment: CDR1 LGHNA and CDR2 YSLEER. The length of the CDR3 is 13 residues. V lost 3 bases to trimming and J lost 12 bases; unmatched junction nucleotides: 10. CDR3 DNA: TGCGCCAGCAGCCACCTCATTAGACAGGGCCACACCTTC. This gives the protein CASSHLIRQGHTF.

The chain joins TRBV3-1 (or the pseudogene TRBV3-2) to TRBJ1-1, with D unresolved. Trimming shortened V by 2 bases and J by 7 bases, and 5 bases separated the two germline ends. CDR1 is LGHDT, CDR2 YNNKEL, per germline (reference sequence). This CDR3 has 11 amino acids. CDR3 protein: CASSQLLEAFF. As DNA, the CDR3 is TGTGCCAGCAGCCAACTACTTGAAGCTTTCTTT.

The genes are TRBV6-5 and TRBJ2-2; TRBD1 agrees at 7 bases. The germline gives CDR1 MNHEY, CDR2 SVGAGI. The CDR3 has 15 residues. The V gene end was trimmed by 10 bases and the J gene end by 5 bases; junction bases not matched to a gene: 13. The CDR3 DNA follows: TGTGCCACGAGGCAGGGGGATTACCCGACCGGGGAGCTGTTTTTT. It yields the protein CATRQGDYPTGELFF.

The count of this clone is one. The chain carries TRBV27 and TRBJ2-1; the D gene is possibly TRBD2 (6 bases). The CDR3 length is 14 residues. CDR1 is MNHEY, CDR2 SMNVEV, per germline (reference sequence). V dropped 3 bases and J dropped 6 bases, with 12 bases sitting between them. The CDR3 DNA follows: TGTGCCAGCAGTTTCCTTCCGCGGGGCAATGAGCAGTTCTTC. It encodes CASSFLPRGNEQFF.

The V and J genes are TRBV27 and TRBJ2-5, with TRBD1 identical over 7 bases. Germline-derived CDR1 and CDR2 are MNHEY and SMNVEV (reference sequence). Unmatched junction bases numbered 4, after V lost 5 bases and J lost 4 bases. CDR3 length: 13 residues. CDR3 bases: TGTGCCAGCAGTGTGAGGGGGCGAGAGACCCAGTACTTC. Translated: CASSVRGRETQYF.

The genes are TRBV19 and TRBJ1-5; D is possibly TRBD1 (5 bases). V lost 3 bases and J 7 bases, leaving 16 bases between the germline ends. In germline, CDR1 is LNHDA, CDR2 SQIVND (reference sequence). The CDR3 has 15 amino acids. The CDR3 spells CASSILGEGGQPQHF. The CDR3 DNA reads TGTGCCAGTAGTATCTTAGGGGAGGGAGGGCAGCCCCAGCATTTT.

A few counts support this clone. The genes are TRBV7-9 and TRBJ1-2, with D perhaps matching TRBD1 (5 bases). Between the trimmed V and J ends, which lost 1 base and 8 bases, there was a span of 14 bases. The CDR3 sequence is 14 residues long. CDR1 and CDR2 (germline): SEHNR, FQNEAQ (reference sequence). CDR3 amino acids: CASSLDLGGNGYTF. The CDR3 DNA is TGTGCCAGCAGCTTAGATCTGGGGGGGAACGGCTACACCTTC.

The J gene is TRBJ1-5, the V gene TRBV2, with 7 nucleotides matching TRBD1. Unmatched junction bases numbered 11, after V lost 6 bases and J lost 6 bases. Germline V gene lookup returns CDR1 SNHLY and CDR2 FYNNEI. This CDR3 is 15 amino acids long. The CDR3 region is CASRTLSGGGQPQHF. The CDR3 region has the DNA TGTGCCAGCAGGACCCTGTCAGGGGGAGGTCAGCCCCAGCATTTT.

V gene TRBV6-5 combines with J gene TRBJ2-1; TRBD2 aligns across 9 bases. The CDR3 has 15 amino acids. CDR1 and CDR2 from the germline V gene are MNHEY and SVGAGI. The V segment lost 6 bases and the J segment 6 bases; nucleotides outside the gene matches: 9. The CDR3 DNA sequence: TGTGCCAGCAGGGCCCCGCGACTAGCGGTCAATGAGCAGTTCTTC. The encoded protein is CASRAPRLAVNEQFF.

The V call is TRBV7-8, the J call TRBJ1-1; 10 bases fit TRBD1. The CDR3 loop spans 14 amino acids. V lost 0 bases, J lost 14 bases, and 9 bases stayed unmatched. In germline, CDR1 is SGHVS, CDR2 FQNEAQ. The CDR3 loop reads CASSLAGTGVGWFF. The CDR3 nucleotides are TGTGCCAGCAGCTTAGCGGGGACAGGGGTTGGGTGGTTCTTT. Filled out from reference TRBV7-8 and TRBJ1-1, the complete variable domain reads GAGVSQSPRYKVAKRGQDVALRCDPISGHVSLFWYQQALGQGPEFLTYFQNEAQLDKSGLPSDRFFAERPEGSVSTLKIQRTQQEDSAVYLCASSLAGTGVGWFFGQGTRLTVV.

This rearrangement joins TRBV9 to TRBJ1-1; D unclear. This CDR3 has 13 amino acids. The V gene's germline CDR1 is SGDLS and CDR2 YYNGEE. Trimming removed 3 bases at V and 6 bases at J, with 12 bases between. CDR3 bases: TGTGCCAGCAGCGGGAGCGCTAGCTCTGAAGCTTTCTTT. Its protein is CASSGSASSEAFF.

This clone came up once. V gene TRBV18 combines with J gene TRBJ1-5, with D uncertain. Trimming took off 1 base at V and 3 bases at J, with 7 bases between the two ends. CDR1 is KGHSH and CDR2 is LQKENI in the germline V gene. This CDR3 is built from 14 residues. CDR3 sequence (DNA): TGTGCCAGCTCACCACGGAGCGACAATCAGCCCCAGCATTTT. Translating gives CASSPRSDNQPQHF. The complete variable domain, with remaining parts taken from reference TRBV18 and TRBJ1-5, reads NAGVMQNPRHLVRRRGQEARLRCSPMKGHSHVYWYRQLPEEGLKFMVYLQKENIIDESGMPKERFSAEFPKEGPSILRIQQVVRGDSAAYFCASSPRSDNQPQHFGDGTRLSIL.

The chain employs TRBV5-1 and TRBJ2-1, with D perhaps TRBD1 (6 bases). CDR3 length: 13 amino acids. Trimming shortened V by 0 bases and J by 14 bases, and 15 bases separated the two germline ends. Germline CDR1 is SGHRS and CDR2 is YFSETQ. DNA for the CDR3: TGCGCCAGCAGCTTGGCCGAGACAGGTAACAAGTTCTTC. Its protein product is CASSLAETGNKFF.

The rearrangement joins TRBV9 to TRBJ2-1, with TRBD1 matching over 7 bases. The V gene end was trimmed by 0 bases and the J gene end by 5 bases; junction bases not matched to a gene: 8. Germline V gives CDR1 SGDLS, CDR2 YYNGEE. The CDR3 sequence is 16 residues long. Here the CDR3 DNA reads TGTGCCAGCAGCGTAGCCCTTAACCAGGGGGACAATGAGCAGTTCTTC. Its protein product is CASSVALNQGDNEQFF.

The rearrangement uses TRBV19 and TRBJ1-5; 7 bases line up with TRBD1. From germline, CDR1 is LNHDA and CDR2 SQIVND (reference sequence). V trimming: 4 bases; J trimming: 0 bases; junction bases outside the gene matches: 0. The CDR3 totals 14 residues. Here the CDR3 reads CASSRDSSNQPQHF. CDR3 sequence (DNA): TGTGCCAGTAGTAGGGACAGTAGCAATCAGCCCCAGCATTTT. Together with reference TRBV19 and TRBJ1-5, the CDR3 gives the full variable domain: DGGITQSPKYLFRKEGQNVTLSCEQNLNHDAMYWYRQDPGQGLRLIYYSQIVNDFQKGDIAEGYSVSREKKESFPLTVTSAQKNPTAFYLCASSRDSSNQPQHFGDGTRLSIL.

This chain links TRBV6-2 or TRBV6-3 with TRBJ2-3, with TRBD2 matching 9 bases. The germline V gene encodes CDR1 MNHEY and CDR2 SVGEGT. This CDR3 contains 16 residues. V lost 4 bases, J lost 6 bases, and 11 bases stayed unmatched. DNA for the CDR3: TGTGCCAGCAGTTCCAGGACGGGACTAGCATATGATACGCAGTATTTT. Its translation: CASSSRTGLAYDTQYF.

This rearrangement joins TRBV4-2 to TRBJ2-1; TRBD2 agrees at 8 bases. After removal of 3 bases from V and 4 bases from J, the junction contained 5 bases not matched to a gene. The CDR3 is 15 amino acids. The germline gives CDR1 LGHNA, CDR2 YNFKEQ. The CDR3 coding sequence is TGTGCCAGCAGCCAGACTAGCGTGCCATACAATGAGCAGTTCTTC. Protein sequence: CASSQTSVPYNEQFF.

The chain recombines TRBV9 with TRBJ1-3; maybe TRBD1 (5 bases). CDR1 is SGDLS, CDR2 YYNGEE, per germline. This CDR3 region has 16 residues. Trimming shortened V by 0 bases and J by 4 bases, and 14 bases separated the two germline ends. CDR3 sequence reads: CASSVGKGANGNTIYF. Written as DNA, the CDR3 is TGTGCCAGCAGCGTAGGTAAAGGGGCGAACGGAAACACCATATATTTT.

The chain is built from TRBV3-1 (or the pseudogene TRBV3-2) and TRBJ1-2, with a weak D call TRBD1 (5 bases). The CDR3 sequence is 15 residues long. In germline, CDR1 is LGHDT, CDR2 YNNKEL (reference sequence). V lost 1 base and J lost 4, with 13 bases in between. This CDR3 reads CASSQAGRASYGYTF. CDR3 DNA sequence: TGTGCCAGCAGCCAAGCTGGCAGGGCCTCCTATGGCTACACCTTC.

V usage is TRBV6-6 and J usage is TRBJ2-5; TRBD2 is a possible D gene (5 bases). The germline V gene has CDR1 MNHNY and CDR2 SVGAGI (reference sequence). The CDR3 has 14 residues. Trimming shortened V by 2 bases and J by 7 bases, and 14 bases separated the two germline ends. CDR3 DNA sequence: TGTGCCAGCAGTTACCGGTCGGGGATGGTGACCCAGTACTTC. It encodes CASSYRSGMVTQYF.

In its sample, this clone was seen once. CDR3 loop: CASSYEGASTDTQYF. In nucleotides, the CDR3 is TGTGCCAGCAGCTATGAGGGAGCTAGCACAGATACGCAGTATTTT. This chain uses TRBV7-9 with TRBJ2-3, with D maybe TRBD2 (5 bases). CDR1 is SEHNR and CDR2 is FQNEAQ in the germline V gene (reference sequence). The ends were cut back, 4 bases at V and 0 bases at J, with 11 bases in the middle. There are 15 residues in the CDR3.